This TCR beta chain was sequenced in a study of Ad26.COV2.S vaccination and SARS-CoV-2 variants. The data were produced by immunoSEQ multiplex PCR, yet TCRdb's version contains in-frame clones alone and is incomplete. The sample has approximately 410,000 clones, roughly 90% seen once. Regarding treatment: roughly 19 received Ad26.COV2.S at low or high dose, single or two shots; five or six received placebo; per-sample allocation not given. Sampling happened 63 days after the first vaccine or placebo injection. Notes on the study in general: For non-spike TCRs, breadth in vaccine recipients resembled that in placebo recipients.

As regards this clone: Its target is not known.

This CDR3 region has 14 residues. The J segment lost 4 bases and the V segment lost 4 bases, leaving 3 bases of the junction unmatched. Germline V gene data show CDR1 as LGHNA and CDR2 as YSLEER. This material consisted of peripheral blood, taken in a trial of Ad26.COV2.S vaccine versus placebo. The chain combines TRBV4-3 with TRBJ1-4, with 7 nucleotides matching TRBD1. This sequence was found in a person aged 18-65 years who received the Ad26.COV2.S COVID-19 vaccine or a placebo. CDR3 DNA: TGCGCCAGCAGCCGACAGGGCCTTAATGAAAAACTGTTTTTT. Translation: CASSRQGLNEKLFF.